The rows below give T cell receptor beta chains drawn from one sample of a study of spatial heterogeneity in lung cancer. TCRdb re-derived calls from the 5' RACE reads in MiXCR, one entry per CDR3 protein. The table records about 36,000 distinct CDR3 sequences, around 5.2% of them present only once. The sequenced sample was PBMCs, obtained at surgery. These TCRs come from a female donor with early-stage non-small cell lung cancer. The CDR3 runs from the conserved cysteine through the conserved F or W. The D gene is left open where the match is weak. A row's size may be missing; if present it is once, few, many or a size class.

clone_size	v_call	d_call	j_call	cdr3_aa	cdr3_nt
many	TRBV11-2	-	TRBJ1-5	CASSLDVEEGQPQHF	TGTGCCAGCAGCTTAGACGTGGAAGAGGGTCAGCCCCAGCATTTT
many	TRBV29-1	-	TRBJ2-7	CSVEGAGGYEQYF	TGCAGCGTTGAAGGGGCCGGCGGGTACGAGCAGTACTTC
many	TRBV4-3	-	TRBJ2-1	CASSQEIAGSPYNEQFF	TGCGCCAGCAGCCAAGAGATTGCAGGGTCTCCCTACAATGAGCAGTTCTTC
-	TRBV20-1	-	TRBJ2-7	CSAAGLPDLYEQYF	TGCAGTGCTGCCGGTTTACCCGACCTTTACGAGCAGTACTTC
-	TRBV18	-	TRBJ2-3	CASSWTGTDTQYF	TGTGCCAGCTCTTGGACAGGCACAGATACGCAGTATTTT
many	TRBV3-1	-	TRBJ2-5	CASSQADGPETQYF	TGTGCCAGCAGCCAAGCGGACGGACCAGAGACCCAGTACTTC
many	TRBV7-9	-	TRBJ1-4	CASSFIPATNEKLFF	TGTGCCAGCAGCTTTATTCCAGCAACTAATGAAAAACTGTTTTTT
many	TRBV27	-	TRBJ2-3	CASSFRGPSTDTQYF	TGTGCCAGCAGTTTTCGGGGACCTAGCACAGATACGCAGTATTTT
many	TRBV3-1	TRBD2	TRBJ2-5	CASSQDPSGVETQYF	TGTGCCAGCAGCCAAGATCCTAGCGGGGTAGAGACCCAGTACTTC
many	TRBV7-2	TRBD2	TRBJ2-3	CASRPRLAITDTQYF	TGTGCCAGCAGGCCGAGACTAGCGATCACAGATACGCAGTATTTT
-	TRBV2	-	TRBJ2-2	CASKLAANTGELFF	TGTGCCTCTAAATTAGCGGCGAACACCGGGGAGCTGTTTTTT
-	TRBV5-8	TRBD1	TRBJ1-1	CASSFGQGNTEAFF	TGTGCCAGCAGCTTCGGACAGGGAAACACTGAAGCTTTCTTT
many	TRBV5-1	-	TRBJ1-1	CASSLAPSENTEAFF	TGCGCCAGCAGCTTGGCCCCGTCAGAGAACACTGAAGCTTTCTTT
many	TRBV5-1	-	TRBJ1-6	CASSETGPWSPLHF	TGCGCCAGCAGCGAAACAGGGCCGTGGTCACCCCTCCACTTT
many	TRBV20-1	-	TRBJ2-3	CSAGGLMSTDTQYF	TGCAGTGCTGGAGGACTAATGAGCACAGATACGCAGTATTTT
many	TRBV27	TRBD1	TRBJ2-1	CASSPEGQGSSYNEQFF	TGTGCCAGCAGTCCGGAGGGACAGGGTTCCTCCTACAATGAGCAGTTCTTC
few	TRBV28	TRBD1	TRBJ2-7	CASSLTGGNYEQYF	TGTGCCAGCAGTTTAACAGGGGGGAACTACGAGCAGTACTTC
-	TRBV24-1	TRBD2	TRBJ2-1	CATSDGIPAGGSYNEQFF	TGTGCCACCAGTGATGGTATTCCTGCGGGAGGCTCCTACAATGAGCAGTTCTTC
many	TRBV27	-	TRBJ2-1	CASSLLGRRSYNEQFF	TGTGCCAGCAGTTTATTAGGACGCCGCTCCTACAATGAGCAGTTCTTC
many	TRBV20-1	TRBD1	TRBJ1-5	CSARDGQGEQPQHF	TGCAGTGCTAGAGACGGACAGGGGGAGCAGCCCCAGCATTTT
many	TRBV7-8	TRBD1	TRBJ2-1	CASSFRQGEGDNEQFF	TGTGCCAGCAGCTTCAGACAGGGGGAAGGAGACAATGAGCAGTTCTTC
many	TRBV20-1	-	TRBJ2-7	CSAGISGVRYEQYF	TGCAGTGCTGGAATCTCAGGGGTAAGATACGAGCAGTACTTC
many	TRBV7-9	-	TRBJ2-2	CASSLSGGIPGELFF	TGTGCCAGCAGCTTATCTGGGGGGATTCCCGGGGAGCTGTTTTTT
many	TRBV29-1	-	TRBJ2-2	CSAVDAGELFF	TGCAGCGCTGTGGATGCCGGGGAGCTGTTTTTT
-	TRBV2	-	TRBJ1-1	CASSATGGIRNTEAFF	TGTGCCAGCAGCGCGACAGGCGGTATTAGGAACACTGAAGCTTTCTTT
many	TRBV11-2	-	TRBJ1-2	CASSTLTENYGYTF	TGTGCCAGCAGCACCCTGACCGAGAACTATGGCTACACCTTC
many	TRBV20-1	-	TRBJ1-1	CSARDPLTGLEAFF	TGCAGTGCTAGAGATCCCCTAACAGGGCTTGAAGCTTTCTTT
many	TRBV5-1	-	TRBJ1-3	CASSLAGYGNTIYF	TGCGCCAGCAGCTTGGCAGGGTACGGAAACACCATATATTTT
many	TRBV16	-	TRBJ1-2	CASSPDSDYGYTF	TGTGCCAGCAGTCCCGACAGTGACTATGGCTACACCTTC
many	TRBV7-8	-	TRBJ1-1	CASSLDQGALNTEAFF	TGTGCCAGCAGCTTAGACCAAGGAGCCTTGAACACTGAAGCTTTCTTT
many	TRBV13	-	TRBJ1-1	CASSLTQGITEAFF	TGTGCCAGCAGCCTTACCCAGGGGATCACTGAAGCTTTCTTT
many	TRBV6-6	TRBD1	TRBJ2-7	CASSGTGDEQYF	TGTGCCAGCAGCGGGACAGGGGACGAGCAGTACTTC
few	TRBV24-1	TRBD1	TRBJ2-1	CATSDLGGQENNEQFF	TGTGCCACCAGTGATTTGGGGGGACAGGAGAACAATGAGCAGTTCTTC